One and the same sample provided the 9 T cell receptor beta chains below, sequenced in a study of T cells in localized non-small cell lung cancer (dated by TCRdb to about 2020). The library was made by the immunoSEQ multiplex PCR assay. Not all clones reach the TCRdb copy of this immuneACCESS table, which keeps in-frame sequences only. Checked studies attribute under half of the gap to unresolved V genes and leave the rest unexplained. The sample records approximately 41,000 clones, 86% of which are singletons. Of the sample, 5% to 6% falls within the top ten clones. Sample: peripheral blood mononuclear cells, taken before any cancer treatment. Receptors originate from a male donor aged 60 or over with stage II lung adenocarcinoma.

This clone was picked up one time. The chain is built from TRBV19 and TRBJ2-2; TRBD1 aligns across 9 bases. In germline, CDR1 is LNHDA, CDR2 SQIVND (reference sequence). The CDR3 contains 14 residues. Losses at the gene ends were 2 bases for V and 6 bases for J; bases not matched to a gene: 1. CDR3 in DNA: TGTGCCAGTAGTATACGACAGGGGGCCGGGGAGCTGTTTTTT. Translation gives CASSIRQGAGELFF.

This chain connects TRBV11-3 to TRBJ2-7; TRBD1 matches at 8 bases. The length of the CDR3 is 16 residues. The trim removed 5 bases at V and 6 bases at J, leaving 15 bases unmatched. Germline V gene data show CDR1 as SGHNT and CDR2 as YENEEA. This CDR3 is CASSQGIGQGLAEQYF. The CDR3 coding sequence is TGTGCCAGCAGCCAAGGGATTGGACAGGGCCTCGCCGAGCAGTACTTC.

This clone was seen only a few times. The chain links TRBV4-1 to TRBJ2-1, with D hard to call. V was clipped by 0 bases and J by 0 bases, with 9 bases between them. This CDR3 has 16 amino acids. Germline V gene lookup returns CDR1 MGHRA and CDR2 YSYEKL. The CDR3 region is CASSQEFVSSYNEQFF. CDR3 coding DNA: TGCGCCAGCAGCCAAGAATTCGTTAGCTCCTACAATGAGCAGTTCTTC.

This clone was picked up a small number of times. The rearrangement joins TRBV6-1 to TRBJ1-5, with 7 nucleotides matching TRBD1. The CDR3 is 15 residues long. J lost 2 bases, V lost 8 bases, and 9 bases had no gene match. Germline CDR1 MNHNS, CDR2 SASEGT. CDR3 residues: CASREQGIGNQPQHF. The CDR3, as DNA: TGTGCCAGCCGAGAACAGGGGATCGGCAATCAGCCCCAGCATTTT.

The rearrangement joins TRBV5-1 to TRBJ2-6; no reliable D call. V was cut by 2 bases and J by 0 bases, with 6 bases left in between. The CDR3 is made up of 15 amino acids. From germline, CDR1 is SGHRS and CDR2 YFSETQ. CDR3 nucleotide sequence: TGCGCCAGCAGCTTACAGCTCTCTGGGGCCAACGTCCTGACTTTC. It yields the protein CASSLQLSGANVLTF.

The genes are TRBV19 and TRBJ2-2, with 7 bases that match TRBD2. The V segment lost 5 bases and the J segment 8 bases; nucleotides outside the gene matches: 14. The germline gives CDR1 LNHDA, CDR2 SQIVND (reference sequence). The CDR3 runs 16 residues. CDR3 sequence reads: CASSPRGDGRDGELFF. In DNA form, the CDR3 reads TGTGCCAGTAGTCCCCGGGGGGACGGGAGAGATGGGGAGCTGTTTTTT.

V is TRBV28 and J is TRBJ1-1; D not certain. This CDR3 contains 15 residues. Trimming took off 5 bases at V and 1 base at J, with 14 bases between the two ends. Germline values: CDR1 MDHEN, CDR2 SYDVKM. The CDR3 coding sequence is TGTGCCAGCAGTCCCCCAACGACTGCGAACACTGAAGCTTTCTTT. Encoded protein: CASSPPTTANTEAFF.

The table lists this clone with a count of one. The CDR3, as DNA: TGTGCCAGCAGTGACGGACAGCCCCAGCATTTT. Translated: CASSDGQPQHF. This chain connects TRBV2 to TRBJ1-5; D call uncertain. Trimming cost V 3 bases and J 7 bases, with 4 bases left between them. CDR3 length: 11 amino acids. Germline V lookup: CDR1 SNHLY, CDR2 FYNNEI.

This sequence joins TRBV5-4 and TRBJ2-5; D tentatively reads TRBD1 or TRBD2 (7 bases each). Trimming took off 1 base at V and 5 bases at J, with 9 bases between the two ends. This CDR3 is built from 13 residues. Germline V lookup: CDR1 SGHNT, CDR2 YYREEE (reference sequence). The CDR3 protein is CASSLQGGETQYF. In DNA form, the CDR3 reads TGTGCCAGCAGCTTGCAGGGGGGGGAGACCCAGTACTTC.